A selection of T cell receptor beta chains follows, all from one sample in a study of T cells after yellow fever vaccination. TCRdb redid the calling of the 5' RACE reads with MiXCR, one entry per CDR3 protein. The sample includes approximately 61,000 distinct CDR3 sequences, around 7% seen only once; the top ten take approximately 37%. The sample here was CD8+ T cells sorted from PBMCs, taken on the day of the first yellow fever vaccination. The receptors come from a man younger than 30 who received the YFV17D yellow fever vaccine. Each CDR3 is given without its conserved first and last residue. Fields, in order: V gene, J gene, CDR3 protein.

V gene: TRBV9; J gene: TRBJ2-4; CDR3 protein: ASSDGQENIQY
V gene: TRBV3-1; J gene: TRBJ2-3; CDR3 protein: ASSQDWSISTDTQY
V gene: TRBV15; J gene: TRBJ1-4; CDR3 protein: ATSSDGVGEKLF
V gene: TRBV27; J gene: TRBJ2-7; CDR3 protein: ASSLRGIYEQY
V gene: TRBV11-2; J gene: TRBJ2-1; CDR3 protein: ASSPTPSNEQF
V gene: TRBV24-1; J gene: TRBJ2-3; CDR3 protein: ATSTGATDTQY
V gene: TRBV12-3/TRBV12-4; J gene: TRBJ2-1; CDR3 protein: ASSLIGNEQF
V gene: TRBV20-1; J gene: TRBJ2-2; CDR3 protein: SAIPKSWTTLSTGELF
V gene: TRBV11-2; J gene: TRBJ1-5; CDR3 protein: ASSLGSDHTYSNQPQH
V gene: TRBV12-3/TRBV12-4; J gene: TRBJ2-5; CDR3 protein: ASSFRGTQETQY
V gene: TRBV7-6; J gene: TRBJ1-1; CDR3 protein: ASTSGANTEAF
V gene: TRBV10-3; J gene: TRBJ2-5; CDR3 protein: AISDLQTQY
V gene: TRBV10-3; J gene: TRBJ1-2; CDR3 protein: AIRHTQGEGSYGYT
V gene: TRBV10-3; J gene: TRBJ2-2; CDR3 protein: AIMGENTGELF
V gene: TRBV24-1; J gene: TRBJ2-3; CDR3 protein: ATPGTEDSTDTQY
V gene: TRBV6-5; J gene: TRBJ1-3; CDR3 protein: ASSYSGGGNTIY
V gene: TRBV5-6; J gene: TRBJ2-7; CDR3 protein: ASTLRLGLAAYEQY
V gene: TRBV27; J gene: TRBJ2-7; CDR3 protein: ASSFIPDAKGRQY
V gene: TRBV5-1; J gene: TRBJ2-1; CDR3 protein: ASSSYGLHNEQF
V gene: TRBV6-2/TRBV6-3; J gene: TRBJ2-7; CDR3 protein: ASSSLTSGGISYEQY
V gene: TRBV4-1; J gene: TRBJ2-5; CDR3 protein: ASSSTAGGIQETQY
V gene: TRBV30; J gene: TRBJ2-1; CDR3 protein: AWMGGYEQF
V gene: TRBV4-1; J gene: TRBJ2-1; CDR3 protein: ASSQEGTGLDNEQF
V gene: TRBV4-1; J gene: TRBJ2-1; CDR3 protein: ASSQESGHNEQF
V gene: TRBV20-1; J gene: TRBJ2-1; CDR3 protein: SASTSGVLNEQF
V gene: TRBV7-9; J gene: TRBJ2-7; CDR3 protein: ASSLNSYEQY
V gene: TRBV12-5; J gene: TRBJ1-1; CDR3 protein: ASGFGNTEAF
V gene: TRBV6-2/TRBV6-3; J gene: TRBJ1-6; CDR3 protein: ASSYDRVGKLSSYNSPLH
V gene: TRBV4-3; J gene: TRBJ2-6; CDR3 protein: ASSQEEGRFPGANVLT